Detailed here is one T cell receptor beta chain. Its antigen remains unidentified. Diagnostic criteria defined recently for definite or probable disease were met by the Susac syndrome patients. This record belongs to a study of CD8 T cells in Susac syndrome. Notes on the study in general: In Susac patients, clonal expansion was not detected in CD4+ cells.

Random-hexamer reverse transcription was applied to roughly 0.5 to 1 ug RNA. The authors amplified TCR beta CDR3 across 54 Vbeta and 13 Jbeta using immunoSEQ multiplex PCR. Via MiXCR, TCRdb re-called the immunoSEQ multiplex PCR reads, giving one row per CDR3 protein. There are some 250,000 distinct CDR3 sequences in the sample; 90% to 96% occur only once, and roughly 0.1% lies in the top ten. The sequence was collected from a human donor with Susac syndrome. The material sequenced was CD4+ T cells from PBMCs.

The CDR3 bases are TGTGCCAGCAGCACCAACAGGGGGTTGAATGAAAAACTGTTTTTT. Translating gives CASSTNRGLNEKLFF. The chain has TRBV5-4 and TRBJ1-4; TRBD1 matches at 8 bases. CDR3 length: 15 amino acids. The germline V gene encodes CDR1 SGHNT and CDR2 YYREEE (reference sequence). V shed 4 bases, J shed 5 bases, and the junction held 7 bases outside the gene matches.